This T cell receptor beta chain was sequenced in a study of T cell responses to AZD1222 COVID-19 vaccine. Findings and limits, study-wide: Clonal diversity may have been underestimated, and the donors were mostly white British, with more females than males. Without day 14 samples, only post-peak T cell repertoires were studied. Within unmutated variant regions lay the reported targets of nearly half of spike-specific TCRs. Baseline antibody screening turned up just a handful of seropositive AZD1222 recipients.

Profiled with immunoSEQ multiplex PCR; TCRdb holds only in-frame clones, not every one. In the table there are approximately 150,000 clones, roughly 87% of which are singletons. Remarks on this clone: Its target is not known. At the DNA level, this CDR3 is encoded by other sequences in the same sample as well.

The CDR3 covers 14 residues. Germline CDR1 reads SGHTA; CDR2 reads FQGNSA. V was pared by 1 base and J by 1 base, with 4 bases between. The sequence derives from an adult in good health. The sample here was peripheral blood, taken on day 0 of AZD1222 vaccination. The rearrangement links TRBV7-2 to TRBJ2-2; no clear D. The CDR3 here is CASSLVGNTGELFF. As DNA, the CDR3 is TGTGCCAGCAGCTTAGTTGGGAACACCGGGGAGCTGTTTTTT.